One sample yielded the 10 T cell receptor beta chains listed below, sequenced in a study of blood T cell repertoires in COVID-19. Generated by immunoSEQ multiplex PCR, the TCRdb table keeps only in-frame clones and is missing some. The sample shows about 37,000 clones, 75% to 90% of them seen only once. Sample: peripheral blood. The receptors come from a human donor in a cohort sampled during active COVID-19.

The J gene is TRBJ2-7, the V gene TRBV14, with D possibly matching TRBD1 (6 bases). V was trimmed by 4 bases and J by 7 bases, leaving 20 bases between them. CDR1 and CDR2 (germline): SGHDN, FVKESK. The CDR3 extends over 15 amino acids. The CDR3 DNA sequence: TGTGCCAGCAGCCCCCACAGGGACGCCCTTCGGGAGCAGTACTTC. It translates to CASSPHRDALREQYF. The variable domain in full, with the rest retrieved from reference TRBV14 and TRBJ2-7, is EAGVTQFPSHSVIEKGQTVTLRCDPISGHDNLYWYRRVMGKEIKFLLHFVKESKQDESGMPNNRFLAERTGGTYSTLKVQPAELEDSGVYFCASSPHRDALREQYFGPGTRLTVT.

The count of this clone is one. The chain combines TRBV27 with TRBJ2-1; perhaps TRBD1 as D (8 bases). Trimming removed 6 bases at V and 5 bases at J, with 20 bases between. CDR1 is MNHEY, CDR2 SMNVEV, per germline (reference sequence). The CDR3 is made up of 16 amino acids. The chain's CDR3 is CASSNQGAGVNNEQFF. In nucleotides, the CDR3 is TGTGCCAGCAGCAACCAGGGGGCGGGAGTTAACAATGAGCAGTTCTTC.

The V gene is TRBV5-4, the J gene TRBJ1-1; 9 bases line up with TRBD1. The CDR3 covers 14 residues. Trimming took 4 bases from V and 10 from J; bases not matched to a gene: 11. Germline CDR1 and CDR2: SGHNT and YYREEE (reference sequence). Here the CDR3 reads CASSEPGQGPRAFF. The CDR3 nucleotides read TGTGCCAGCAGCGAACCGGGACAGGGCCCCCGAGCTTTCTTT.

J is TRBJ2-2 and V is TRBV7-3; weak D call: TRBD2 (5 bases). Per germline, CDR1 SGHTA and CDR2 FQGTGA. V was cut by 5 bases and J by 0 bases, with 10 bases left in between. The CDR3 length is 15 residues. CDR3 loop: CASSRGLANTGELFF. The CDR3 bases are TGTGCCAGCAGCCGAGGGCTGGCGAACACCGGGGAGCTGTTTTTT.

The CDR3 DNA reads TGTGCCAGCAGCTTAGATCCAGGCGTAATTGTGAGCGAGCAGTACTTC. As protein: CASSLDPGVIVSEQYF. The V gene is TRBV11-2, the J gene TRBJ2-7; no definite D call. The V and J ends lost 0 bases and 6 bases respectively, with 18 bases between them. The germline V gene encodes CDR1 SGHAT and CDR2 FQNNGV. This CDR3 contains 16 residues.

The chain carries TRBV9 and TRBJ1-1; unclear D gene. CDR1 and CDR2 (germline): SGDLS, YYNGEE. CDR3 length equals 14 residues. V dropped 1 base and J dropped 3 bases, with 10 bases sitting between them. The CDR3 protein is CASSVSLADTEAFF. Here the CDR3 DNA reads TGTGCCAGCAGCGTAAGTTTGGCAGACACTGAAGCTTTCTTT.

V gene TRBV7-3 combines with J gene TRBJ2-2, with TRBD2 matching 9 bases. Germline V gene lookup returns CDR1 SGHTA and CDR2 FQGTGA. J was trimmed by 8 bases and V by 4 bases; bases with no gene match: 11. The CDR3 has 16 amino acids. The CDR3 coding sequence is TGTGCCAGCAGCTCCCACCCCGGGACTAGCACAGGGGAGCTGTTTTTT. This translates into CASSSHPGTSTGELFF. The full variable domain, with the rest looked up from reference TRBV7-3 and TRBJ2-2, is GAGVSQTPSNKVTEKGKYVELRCDPISGHTALYWYRQSLGQGPEFLIYFQGTGAADDSGLPNDRFFAVRPEGSVSTLKIQRTERGDSAVYLCASSSHPGTSTGELFFGEGSRLTVL.

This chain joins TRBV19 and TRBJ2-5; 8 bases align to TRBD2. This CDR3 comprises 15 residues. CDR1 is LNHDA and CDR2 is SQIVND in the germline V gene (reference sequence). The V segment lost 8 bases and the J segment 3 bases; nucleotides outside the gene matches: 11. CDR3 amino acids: CASLPGLSGKETQYF. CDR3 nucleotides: TGTGCCAGTTTACCAGGCCTTAGCGGGAAAGAGACCCAGTACTTC.

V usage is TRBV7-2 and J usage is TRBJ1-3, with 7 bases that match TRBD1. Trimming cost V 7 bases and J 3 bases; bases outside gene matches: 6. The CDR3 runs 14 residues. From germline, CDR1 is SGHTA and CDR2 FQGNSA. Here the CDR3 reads CASTPGQIGNTIYF. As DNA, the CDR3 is TGTGCCAGCACCCCGGGACAGATTGGAAACACCATATATTTT.

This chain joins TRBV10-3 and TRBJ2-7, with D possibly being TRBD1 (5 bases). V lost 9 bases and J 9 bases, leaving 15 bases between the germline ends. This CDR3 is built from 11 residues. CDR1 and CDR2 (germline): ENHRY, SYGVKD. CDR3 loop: CAMGTGVVQYF. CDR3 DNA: TGTGCCATGGGTACAGGCGTAGTGCAGTACTTC.